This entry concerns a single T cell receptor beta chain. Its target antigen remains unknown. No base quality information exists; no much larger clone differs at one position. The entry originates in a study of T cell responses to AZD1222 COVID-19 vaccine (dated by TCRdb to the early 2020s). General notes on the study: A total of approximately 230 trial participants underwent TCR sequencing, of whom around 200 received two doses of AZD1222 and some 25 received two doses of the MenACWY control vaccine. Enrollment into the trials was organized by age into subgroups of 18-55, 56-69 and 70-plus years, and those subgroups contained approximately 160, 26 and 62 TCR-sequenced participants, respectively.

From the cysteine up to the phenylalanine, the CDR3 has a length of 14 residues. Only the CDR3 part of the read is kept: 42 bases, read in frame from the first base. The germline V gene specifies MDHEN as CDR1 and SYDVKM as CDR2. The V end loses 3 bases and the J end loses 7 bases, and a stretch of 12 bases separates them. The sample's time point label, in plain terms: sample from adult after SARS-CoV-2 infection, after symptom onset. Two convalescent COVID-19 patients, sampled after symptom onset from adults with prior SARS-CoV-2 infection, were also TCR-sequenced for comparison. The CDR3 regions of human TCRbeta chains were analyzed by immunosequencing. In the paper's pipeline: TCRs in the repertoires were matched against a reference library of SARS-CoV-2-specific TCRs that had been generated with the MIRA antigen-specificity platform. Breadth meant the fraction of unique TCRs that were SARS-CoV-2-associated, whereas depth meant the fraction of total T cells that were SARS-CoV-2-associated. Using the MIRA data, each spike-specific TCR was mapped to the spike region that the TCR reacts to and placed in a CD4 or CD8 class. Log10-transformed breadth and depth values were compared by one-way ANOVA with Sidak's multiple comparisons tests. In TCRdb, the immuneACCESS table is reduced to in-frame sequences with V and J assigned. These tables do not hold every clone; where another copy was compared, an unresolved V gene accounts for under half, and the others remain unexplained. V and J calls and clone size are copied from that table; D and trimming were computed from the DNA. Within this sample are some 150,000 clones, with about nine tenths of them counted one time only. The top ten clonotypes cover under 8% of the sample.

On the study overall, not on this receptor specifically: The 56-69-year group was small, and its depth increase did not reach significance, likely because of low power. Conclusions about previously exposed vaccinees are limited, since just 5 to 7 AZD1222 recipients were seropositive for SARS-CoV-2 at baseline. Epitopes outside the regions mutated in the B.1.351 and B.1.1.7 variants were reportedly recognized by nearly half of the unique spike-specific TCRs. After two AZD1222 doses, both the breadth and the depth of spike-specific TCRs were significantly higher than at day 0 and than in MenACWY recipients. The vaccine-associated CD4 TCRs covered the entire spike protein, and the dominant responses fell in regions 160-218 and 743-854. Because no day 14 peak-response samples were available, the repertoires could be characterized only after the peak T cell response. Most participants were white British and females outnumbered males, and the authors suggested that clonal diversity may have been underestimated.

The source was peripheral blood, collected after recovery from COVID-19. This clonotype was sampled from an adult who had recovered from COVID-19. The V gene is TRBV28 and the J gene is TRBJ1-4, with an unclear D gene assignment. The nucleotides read TGTGCCAGCAGTTTGGGCCGCTTGATTGAAAAACTGTTTTTT. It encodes CASSLGRLIEKLFF.